Below are 20 T cell receptor beta chains sequenced from a single sample in a study of blood T cell repertoires in COVID-19. Sequencing used immunoSEQ multiplex PCR; TCRdb keeps in-frame clones, though not all of them. This table holds roughly 32,000 clones, roughly 74% found once. The material sequenced was peripheral blood. These receptors were taken from an elderly man with active or convalescent COVID-19.

J is TRBJ1-5 and V is TRBV28; 9 nucleotides line up with TRBD1. Germline CDR1 is MDHEN and CDR2 is SYDVKM. V gave up 6 bases and J gave up 6 bases; unmatched junction bases: 0. The CDR3 is 12 residues long. Here the CDR3 reads CASRTGGQPQHF. In DNA, the CDR3 is TGTGCCAGCAGGACAGGGGGTCAGCCCCAGCATTTT.

The V call is TRBV28, the J call TRBJ1-5; 8 bases map to TRBD1. Per the germline V gene, CDR1 is MDHEN and CDR2 is SYDVKM. J was trimmed by 9 bases and V by 5 bases; bases with no gene match: 3. This CDR3 has 12 residues. The chain's CDR3 is CASSLRGLPQHF. The CDR3 DNA sequence: TGTGCCAGCAGTCTCAGGGGGCTGCCCCAGCATTTT. Together with reference TRBV28 and TRBJ1-5, the CDR3 gives the full variable domain: DVKVTQSSRYLVKRTGEKVFLECVQDMDHENMFWYRQDPGLGLRLIYFSYDVKMKEKGDIPEGYSVSREKKERFSLILESASTNQTSMYLCASSLRGLPQHFGDGTRLSIL.

CDR3 sequence reads: CASSKYLQGLAAFDEQFF. In DNA form, the CDR3 reads TGTGCCAGCAGCAAATACCTTCAAGGACTAGCTGCATTCGATGAGCAGTTCTTC. V usage is TRBV21-1 and J usage is TRBJ2-1; TRBD2 is the table's D call, not checked against the DNA. TRBV21-1 is a recognized pseudogene. The CDR3 runs to 18 residues.

This chain links TRBV5-1 with TRBJ2-7; 11 bases are shared with TRBD1. The V gene's germline CDR1 is SGHRS and CDR2 YFSETQ. The length of the CDR3 is 15 residues. Trimming removed 3 bases from V and 3 bases from J; junction bases left unmatched: 5. DNA for the CDR3: TGCGCCAGCAGCTCACGGACAGGGGGCCTCTACGAGCAGTACTTC. Translation gives CASSSRTGGLYEQYF.

This clone was picked up one time. The chain employs TRBV25-1 and TRBJ1-2; tentative D call: TRBD1 (6 bases). The CDR3 length is 15 residues. Deletions cut 1 base from V and 5 bases from J, with 14 bases between. From germline, CDR1 is MGHDK and CDR2 SYGVNS. In DNA form, the CDR3 reads TGTGCCAGCAGTGAATCCGCGGACAGCTCTTATGGCTACACCTTC. This gives the protein CASSESADSSYGYTF.

The chain couples TRBV7-8 to TRBJ1-1, with D possibly being TRBD1 (5 bases). The germline V gene encodes CDR1 SGHVS and CDR2 FQNEAQ. Trimming cost V 2 bases and J 0 bases, with 10 bases left between them. CDR3 length: 15 residues. CDR3 coding DNA: TGTGCCAGCAGCTTACTCGCGACAGTGAACACTGAAGCTTTCTTT. It encodes CASSLLATVNTEAFF.

This clone has just a few counts. The V and J genes are TRBV7-3 and TRBJ1-1; no firm D call. Germline V gene sequence: CDR1 SGHTA, CDR2 FQGTGA. The length of the CDR3 is 14 residues. V lost 5 bases and J lost 1, with 11 bases in between. In DNA, the CDR3 is TGTGCCAGCAGCATCCGGGGTGGGAACACTGAAGCTTTCTTT. This translates into CASSIRGGNTEAFF.

V gene TRBV5-1 combines with J gene TRBJ2-3, with 9 bases matching TRBD2. With 4 bases clipped from V and 4 bases from J, the junction kept 10 bases outside the gene matches. This CDR3 region has 16 residues. CDR1 is SGHRS and CDR2 is YFSETQ in the germline V gene. The CDR3 nucleotides are TGCGCCAGCAGCGCGGGTAGCGGGAGATCCGCAGATACGCAGTATTTT. Residues: CASSAGSGRSADTQYF.

This clone was seen only once. This chain uses TRBV28 with TRBJ1-3, with unresolved D. This CDR3 has 16 residues. V lost 6 bases and J 0 bases, leaving 15 bases between the germline ends. Per the germline V gene, CDR1 is MDHEN and CDR2 is SYDVKM. CDR3 amino acids: CASRGGLFGSGNTIYF. The CDR3 region has the DNA TGTGCCAGCAGGGGCGGACTCTTCGGCTCTGGAAACACCATATATTTT.

The rearrangement links TRBV27 to TRBJ2-1, with 10 bases matching TRBD2. Germline V gene lookup returns CDR1 MNHEY and CDR2 SMNVEV (reference sequence). The CDR3 covers 17 residues. Trimming took 1 base from V and 7 from J; bases not matched to a gene: 10. CDR3 coding DNA: TGTGCCAGCAGTTTATGGCGGACTAGCGGAAGAGGGAATGAGCAGTTCTTC. Encoded protein: CASSLWRTSGRGNEQFF.

This chain uses TRBV5-5 with TRBJ2-5; weak D call: TRBD2 (5 bases). V lost 2 bases to trimming and J lost 1 base, with 18 bases between them. There are 17 residues in the CDR3. From germline, CDR1 is SGHKS and CDR2 YYEKEE (reference sequence). CDR3 region: CASSLTGGGWTQETQYF. CDR3 nucleotides: TGTGCCAGCAGCTTAACGGGTGGAGGCTGGACCCAAGAGACCCAGTACTTC.

The chain links TRBV5-1 to TRBJ2-2; 9 bases align to TRBD2. V was pared by 0 bases and J by 4 bases, with 10 bases of the junction left unmatched. Germline V lookup: CDR1 SGHRS, CDR2 YFSETQ. The CDR3 spans 18 residues. The CDR3 bases are TGCGCCAGCAGCTTGGTTGGTGGCGGGAGGGCCAGCACCGGGGAGCTGTTTTTT. Amino acid sequence: CASSLVGGGRASTGELFF.

The chain uses TRBV7-9 and TRBJ2-3; possibly TRBD2 for D (7 bases). Trimming cost V 5 bases and J 2 bases, with 17 bases left between them. Germline V gives CDR1 SEHNR, CDR2 FQNEAQ (reference sequence). The length of the CDR3 is 16 residues. The CDR3: CASSMEGGGHTDTQYF. DNA of the CDR3: TGTGCCAGCAGCATGGAGGGGGGAGGGCACACAGATACGCAGTATTTT.

The V and J genes are TRBV3-1 (or the pseudogene TRBV3-2) and TRBJ2-5; D possibly corresponds to TRBD2 (6 bases). CDR1 LGHDT and CDR2 YNNKEL come from the germline V gene (reference sequence). The V and J ends lost 4 bases and 4 bases respectively, with 19 bases between them. The CDR3 is made up of 16 amino acids. The CDR3 loop reads CASSPPRGGQGETQYF. DNA of the CDR3: TGTGCCAGCAGCCCTCCTCGAGGAGGGCAAGGAGAGACCCAGTACTTC.

The chain recombines TRBV15 with TRBJ1-2; D perhaps matches TRBD1 (5 bases). Germline CDR1 LNHNV, CDR2 YYDKDF (reference sequence). The CDR3 loop spans 14 amino acids. V was clipped by 0 bases and J by 3 bases, with 8 bases between them. In DNA form, the CDR3 reads TGTGCCACCAGCAGAGATTTAGGGGACTATGGCTACACCTTC. Its translation: CATSRDLGDYGYTF.

The CDR3 coding sequence is TGTGCCAGCAGCTTAGCCAGGACAGGGGGATCCTACGAGCAGTACTTC. Residues: CASSLARTGGSYEQYF. This chain links TRBV11-2 with TRBJ2-7; 10 nucleotides match TRBD1. V was pared by 1 base and J by 1 base, with 4 bases of the junction left unmatched. The CDR3 has 16 residues. CDR1 and CDR2 (germline): SGHAT, FQNNGV.

The V and J genes are TRBV15 and TRBJ2-3, with D tentatively TRBD2 (6 bases). Germline V gene sequence: CDR1 LNHNV, CDR2 YYDKDF (reference sequence). V was trimmed by 8 bases and J by 2 bases, leaving 17 bases between them. The CDR3 consists of 15 residues. CDR3 residues: CATSFRRDSTDTQYF. The DNA of the CDR3 is TGTGCCACCTCGTTTCGCCGGGACTCCACAGATACGCAGTATTTT.

The CDR3 sequence is CASSLGGRSEQYF. In nucleotides, the CDR3 is TGCGCCAGCAGCTTGGGAGGGCGTAGCGAGCAGTACTTC. V usage is TRBV5-1 and J usage is TRBJ2-7; D is possibly TRBD2 (5 bases). The V end lost 0 bases, the J end lost 6 bases, and 10 bases lay between the germline ends. The CDR3 has 13 amino acids. Germline CDR1 and CDR2: SGHRS and YFSETQ.

The V gene is TRBV6-2 or TRBV6-3, the J gene TRBJ2-1, with D unclear. Trimming cost V 8 bases and J 0 bases, with 11 bases left between them. Germline V gives CDR1 MNHEY, CDR2 SVGEGT. The CDR3 contains 14 residues. The CDR3 reads CASGHLSSYNEQFF. Written as DNA, the CDR3 is TGTGCCAGCGGCCATCTGAGCTCCTACAATGAGCAGTTCTTC.

The rearrangement uses TRBV6-4 and TRBJ2-2; 8 bases are shared with TRBD2. Losses at the gene ends were 6 bases for V and 2 bases for J; bases not matched to a gene: 5. The CDR3 has 15 amino acids. Germline V gene lookup returns CDR1 MRHNA and CDR2 SNTAGT. For the CDR3, the DNA is TGTGCCAGCAGCTCTACTAGCGGAAACACCGGGGAGCTGTTTTTT. As protein: CASSSTSGNTGELFF.